This TCR beta chain was sequenced in a study of T cells in Graves' hyperthyroidism and ophthalmopathy. In germline, CDR1 is MDHEN, CDR2 SYDVKM. V gave up 6 bases and J gave up 5 bases, with 10 bases separating them. The CDR3 spans 12 residues. If no ophthalmopathy progression occurred within 18 months, Graves' hyperthyroidism was stable. Newly diagnosed hyperthyroidism patients aged 18 to 65 years had disease lasting under 2 months. Criteria for exclusion of patients were uncontrolled infection, other autoimmune disease, pregnancy or lactation. Amplification of TCR beta CDR3 regions used RNA as the template. Carried out on the TCR CDR3, a first-round RT-PCR used the HTBI primer set. MiXCR, applied by TCRdb to the multiplex PCR reads, yields one record per CDR3 protein. Here the sample spans 340,000 or so distinct CDR3 sequences, around 17% being singletons. Study-wide points: In blood, most of the thyroid clonotypes expanded above 0.001 were also present.

This clonotype was found many times. Antigen unknown. This rearrangement joins TRBV28 to TRBJ1-2; no firm D call. The sample consisted of blood. This receptor was obtained from a man aged 25 to 45 with Graves' hyperthyroidism. CDR3 residues: CASSADLYGYTF. The CDR3, as DNA: TGTGCCAGCAGCGCCGACTTATATGGCTACACCTTC.